This TCR beta chain was identified during a study of blood T cells in healthy people across ages. A second PCR of 7 to 11 cycles used a sample-barcoded 5' primer and a J-beta primer mix. TCRdb analysed the 5' RACE reads with MiXCR anew, one entry per CDR3 protein. The sample has some 1.7 million distinct CDR3 sequences; approximately 30% are singletons. This CDR3 contains 14 residues. Germline V gives CDR1 MNHNY, CDR2 SVGAGI (reference sequence). The V and J ends lost 8 bases and 10 bases respectively, with 18 bases between them. For this clonotype: Its specificity is unknown.

Points from the study as a whole: In older individuals, TCR beta diversity per million T cells was lower, falling roughly linearly with age.

V gene TRBV6-6 combines with J gene TRBJ1-6; the D is unclear. The sequence derives from a woman aged 25 to 45 in good health. Input material: blood. CDR3: CASGRGEEYSPLHF. The CDR3 DNA reads as TGTGCCAGCGGACGGGGAGAAGAGTACTCACCCCTCCACTTT.